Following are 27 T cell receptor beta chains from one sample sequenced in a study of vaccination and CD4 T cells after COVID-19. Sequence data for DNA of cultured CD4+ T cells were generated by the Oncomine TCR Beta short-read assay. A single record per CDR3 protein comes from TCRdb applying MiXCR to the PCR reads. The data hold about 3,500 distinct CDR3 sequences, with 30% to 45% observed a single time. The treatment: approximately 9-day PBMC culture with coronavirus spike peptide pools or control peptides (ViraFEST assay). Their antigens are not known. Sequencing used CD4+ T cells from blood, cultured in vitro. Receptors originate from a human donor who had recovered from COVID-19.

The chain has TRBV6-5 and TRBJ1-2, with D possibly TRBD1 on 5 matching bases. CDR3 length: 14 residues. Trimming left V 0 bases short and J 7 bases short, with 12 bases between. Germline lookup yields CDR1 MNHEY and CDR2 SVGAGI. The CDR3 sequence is CASSYSPTDPGYTF. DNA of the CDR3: TGTGCCAGCAGTTACTCACCGACAGATCCTGGCTACACCTTC.

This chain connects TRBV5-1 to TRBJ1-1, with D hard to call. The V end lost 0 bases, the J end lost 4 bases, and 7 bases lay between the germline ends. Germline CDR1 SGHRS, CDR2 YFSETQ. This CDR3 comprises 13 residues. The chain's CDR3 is CASSLESFTEAFF. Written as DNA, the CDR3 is TGCGCCAGCAGCTTGGAATCTTTCACTGAAGCTTTCTTT.

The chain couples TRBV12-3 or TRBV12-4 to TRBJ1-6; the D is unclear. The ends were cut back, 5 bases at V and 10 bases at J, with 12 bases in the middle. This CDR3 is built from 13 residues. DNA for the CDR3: TGTGCCAGCAGTGCCATCACGGGCTCACCCCTCCACTTT. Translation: CASSAITGSPLHF.

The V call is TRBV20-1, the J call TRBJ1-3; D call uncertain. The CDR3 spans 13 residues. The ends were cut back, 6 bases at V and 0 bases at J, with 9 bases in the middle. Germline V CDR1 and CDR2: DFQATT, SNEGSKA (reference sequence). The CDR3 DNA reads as TGCAGTGCCCTTCACGACTCTGGAAACACCATATATTTT. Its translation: CSALHDSGNTIYF.

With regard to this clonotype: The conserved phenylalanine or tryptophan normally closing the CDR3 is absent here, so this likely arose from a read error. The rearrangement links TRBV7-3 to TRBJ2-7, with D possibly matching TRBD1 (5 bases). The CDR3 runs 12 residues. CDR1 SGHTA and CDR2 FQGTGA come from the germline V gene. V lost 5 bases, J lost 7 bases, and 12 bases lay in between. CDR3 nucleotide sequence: TGTGCCAGCAGCCCCGGGCCAGGGGAGCAGTACCTC. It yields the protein CASSPGPGEQYL.

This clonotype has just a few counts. The CDR3: CASSSILTYTEAFF. The CDR3 nucleotides are TGTGCCAGCAGTTCCATCCTTACGTATACTGAAGCTTTCTTT. This sequence joins TRBV27 and TRBJ1-1; D is undetermined. The CDR3 consists of 14 residues. The ends were cut back, 4 bases at V and 5 bases at J, with 14 bases in the middle. CDR1 and CDR2 from the germline V gene are MNHEY and SMNVEV (reference sequence).

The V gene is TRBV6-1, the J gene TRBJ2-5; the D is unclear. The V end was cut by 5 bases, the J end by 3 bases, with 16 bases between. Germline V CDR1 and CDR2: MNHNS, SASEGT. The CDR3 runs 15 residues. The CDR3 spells CASSLRIDIKETQYF. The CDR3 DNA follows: TGTGCCAGCAGTCTACGAATCGACATTAAAGAGACCCAGTACTTC.

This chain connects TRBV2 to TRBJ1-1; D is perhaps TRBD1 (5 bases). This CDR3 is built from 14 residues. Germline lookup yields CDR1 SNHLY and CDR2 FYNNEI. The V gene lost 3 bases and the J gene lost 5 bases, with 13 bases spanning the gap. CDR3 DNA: TGTGCCAGCAGTGATGAACTCTCAGGGACTGAAGCTTTCTTT. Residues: CASSDELSGTEAFF.

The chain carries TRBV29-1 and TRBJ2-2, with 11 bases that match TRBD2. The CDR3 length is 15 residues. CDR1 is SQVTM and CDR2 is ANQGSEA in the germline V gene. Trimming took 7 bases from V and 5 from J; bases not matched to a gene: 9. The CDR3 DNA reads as TGCAGCGCTTTTAGCGGGGGGGGGCGGACCGGGGAGCTGTTTTTT. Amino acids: CSAFSGGGRTGELFF.

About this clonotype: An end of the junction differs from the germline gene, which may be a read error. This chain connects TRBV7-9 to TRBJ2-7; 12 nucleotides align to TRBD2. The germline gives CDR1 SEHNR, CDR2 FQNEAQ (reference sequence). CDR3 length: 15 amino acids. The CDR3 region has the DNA TGTGCCAGAAGCTTCAGGACTAGCGGGGACTACGAGCAGTACTTC. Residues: CARSFRTSGDYEQYF. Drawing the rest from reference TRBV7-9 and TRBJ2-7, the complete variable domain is DTGVSQNPRHKITKRGQNVTFRCDPISEHNRLYWYRQTLGQGPEFLTYFQNEAQLEKSRLLSDRFSAERPKGSFSTLEIQRTEQGDSAMYLCARSFRTSGDYEQYFGPGTRLTVT.

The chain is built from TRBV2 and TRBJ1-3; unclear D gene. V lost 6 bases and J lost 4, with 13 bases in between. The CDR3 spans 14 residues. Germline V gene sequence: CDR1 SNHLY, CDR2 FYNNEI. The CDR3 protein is CASSVGRSGNTIYF. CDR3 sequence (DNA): TGTGCCAGCAGCGTAGGGCGGTCGGGAAACACCATATATTTT.

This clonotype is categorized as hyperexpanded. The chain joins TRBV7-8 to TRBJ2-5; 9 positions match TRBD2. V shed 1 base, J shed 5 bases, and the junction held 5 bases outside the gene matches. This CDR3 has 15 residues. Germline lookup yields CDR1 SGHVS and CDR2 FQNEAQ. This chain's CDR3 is CASSLVGGGAETQYF. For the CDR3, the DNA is TGTGCCAGCAGCTTAGTCGGCGGGGGGGCGGAGACCCAGTACTTC. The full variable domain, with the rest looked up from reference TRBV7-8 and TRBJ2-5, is GAGVSQSPRYKVAKRGQDVALRCDPISGHVSLFWYQQALGQGPEFLTYFQNEAQLDKSGLPSDRFFAERPEGSVSTLKIQRTQQEDSAVYLCASSLVGGGAETQYFGPGTRLLVL.

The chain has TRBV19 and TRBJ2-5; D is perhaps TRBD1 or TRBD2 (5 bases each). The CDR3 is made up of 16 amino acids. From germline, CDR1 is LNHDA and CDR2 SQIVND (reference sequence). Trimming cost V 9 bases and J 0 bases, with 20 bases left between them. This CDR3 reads CASSYSGAGYQETQYF. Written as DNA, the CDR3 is TGTGCCAGCAGCTATTCCGGGGCGGGCTACCAAGAGACCCAGTACTTC.

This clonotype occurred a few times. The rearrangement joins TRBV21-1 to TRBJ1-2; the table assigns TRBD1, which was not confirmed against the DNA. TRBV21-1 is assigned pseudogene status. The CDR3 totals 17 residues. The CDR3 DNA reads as TGTGCCAGCAGCACCCGGGCCGCCGTTCCCCCTAGCTATGGCTACACCTTC. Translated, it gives CASSTRAAVPPSYGYTF.

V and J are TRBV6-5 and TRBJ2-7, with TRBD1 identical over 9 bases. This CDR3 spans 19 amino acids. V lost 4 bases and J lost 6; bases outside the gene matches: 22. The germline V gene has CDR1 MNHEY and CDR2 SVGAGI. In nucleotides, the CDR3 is TGTGCCAGCAGTTTTCTAACCGCCGGGACAGGGAGGTCGTCCGGCGAGCAGTACTTC. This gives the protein CASSFLTAGTGRSSGEQYF.

The CDR3 is CASSIAGGPYFPGANVLTF. DNA of the CDR3: TGTGCCAGCAGCATCGCCGGGGGGCCATACTTTCCTGGGGCCAACGTCCTGACTTTC. V is TRBV6-1 and J is TRBJ2-6; maybe TRBD2 (7 bases). V was shortened by 6 bases and J by 2 bases, with 23 bases between the two germline ends. Germline V gene sequence: CDR1 MNHNS, CDR2 SASEGT. CDR3 length: 19 residues.

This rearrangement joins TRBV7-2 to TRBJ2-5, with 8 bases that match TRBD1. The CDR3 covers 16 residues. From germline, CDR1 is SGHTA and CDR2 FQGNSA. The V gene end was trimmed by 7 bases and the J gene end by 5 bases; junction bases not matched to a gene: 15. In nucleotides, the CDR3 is TGTGCCAGCAACTCGTTGGAAGCAGGGGGCGTGGAGACCCAGTACTTC. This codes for CASNSLEAGGVETQYF.

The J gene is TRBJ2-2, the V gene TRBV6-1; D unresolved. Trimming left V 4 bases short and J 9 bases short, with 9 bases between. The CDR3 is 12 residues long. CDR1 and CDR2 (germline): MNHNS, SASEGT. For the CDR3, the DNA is TGTGCCAGCAGTGCGGGCCTTAGGGAGCTGTTTTTT. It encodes CASSAGLRELFF.

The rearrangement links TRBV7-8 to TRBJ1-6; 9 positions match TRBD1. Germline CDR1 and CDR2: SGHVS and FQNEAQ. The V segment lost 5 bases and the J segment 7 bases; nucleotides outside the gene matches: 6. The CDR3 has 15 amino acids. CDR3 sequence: CASSTLTGGNSPLHF. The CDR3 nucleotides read TGTGCCAGCAGCACGTTGACAGGGGGAAATTCACCCCTCCACTTT.

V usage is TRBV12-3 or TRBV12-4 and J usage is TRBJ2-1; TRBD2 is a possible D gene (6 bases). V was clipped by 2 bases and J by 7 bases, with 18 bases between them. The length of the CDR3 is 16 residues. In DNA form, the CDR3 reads TGTGCCAGCAGTTTACTCCTAGCCCGGGCGGGGAATGAGCAGTTCTTC. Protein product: CASSLLLARAGNEQFF.

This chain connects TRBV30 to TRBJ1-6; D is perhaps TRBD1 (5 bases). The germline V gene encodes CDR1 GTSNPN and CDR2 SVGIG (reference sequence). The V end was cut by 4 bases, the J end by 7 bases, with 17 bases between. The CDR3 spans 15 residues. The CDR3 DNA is TGTGCCTGGAACGACCAAGGGGAAGGGAATTCACCCCTCCACTTT. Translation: CAWNDQGEGNSPLHF.

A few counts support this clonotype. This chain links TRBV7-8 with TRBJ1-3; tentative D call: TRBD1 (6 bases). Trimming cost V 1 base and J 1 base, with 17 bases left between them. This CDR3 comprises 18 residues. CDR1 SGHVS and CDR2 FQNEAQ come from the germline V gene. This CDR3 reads CASSLEGGGGASGNTIYF. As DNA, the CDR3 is TGTGCCAGCAGCTTAGAGGGGGGGGGAGGGGCGTCTGGAAACACCATATATTTT.

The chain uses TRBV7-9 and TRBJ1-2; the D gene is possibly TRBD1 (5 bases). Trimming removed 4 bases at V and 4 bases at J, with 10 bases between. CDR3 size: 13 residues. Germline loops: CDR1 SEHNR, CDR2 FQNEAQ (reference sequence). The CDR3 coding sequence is TGTGCCAGCAGCTCTCCCGGGGGCTATGGCTACACCTTC. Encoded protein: CASSSPGGYGYTF.

CDR3 bases: TGTGCCAGCAGCATAACAGGGGGCGTAGGATCTGGAAACACCATATATTTT. It translates to CASSITGGVGSGNTIYF. V gene TRBV6-1 combines with J gene TRBJ1-3; TRBD1 aligns across 9 bases. The CDR3 sequence is 17 residues long. Per germline, CDR1 MNHNS and CDR2 SASEGT. Trimming cost V 6 bases and J 1 base; bases outside gene matches: 10.

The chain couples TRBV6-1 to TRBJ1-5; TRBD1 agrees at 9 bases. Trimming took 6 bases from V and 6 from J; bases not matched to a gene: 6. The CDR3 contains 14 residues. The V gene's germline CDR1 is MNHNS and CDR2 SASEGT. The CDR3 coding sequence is TGTGCCAGCAGGGGACAGGGTGGCAGTCAGCCCCAGCATTTT. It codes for CASRGQGGSQPQHF.

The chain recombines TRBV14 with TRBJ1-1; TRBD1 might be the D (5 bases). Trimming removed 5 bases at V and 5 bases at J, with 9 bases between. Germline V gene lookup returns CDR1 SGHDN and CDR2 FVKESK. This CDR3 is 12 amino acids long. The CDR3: CASSGRGTEAFF. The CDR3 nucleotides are TGTGCCAGCAGCGGAAGGGGAACTGAAGCTTTCTTT.

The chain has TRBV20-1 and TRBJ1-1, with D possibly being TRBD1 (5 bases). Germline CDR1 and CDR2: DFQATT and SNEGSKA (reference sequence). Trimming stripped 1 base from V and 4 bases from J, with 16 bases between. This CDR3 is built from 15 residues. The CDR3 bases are TGCAGTGCTAGAGGGGGAATAGGGGTTGCCACTGAAGCTTTCTTT. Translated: CSARGGIGVATEAFF.